This T cell receptor beta chain was profiled in a study of multiple sclerosis patients with progressive multifocal leukoencephalopathy. Measured with immunoSEQ multiplex PCR; TCRdb has only the in-frame clones, and not every one. Of roughly 34,000 clones listed, less than 90% were seen once; the top ten hold under 4%. Described time point: time of PML onset. The T3 samples were drawn when PML began. This clone occurred once. Its antigen is still unknown. Regarding the study as a whole: At PML onset, no shared TRBV or TRBJ gene usage was seen.

The CDR3 is 15 amino acids. CDR1 and CDR2 from the germline V gene are MGHRA and YSYEKL. V shed 0 bases and J shed 0 bases, with 3 bases lying between them. The receptor comes from a human donor with progressive multifocal leukoencephalopathy. The chain links TRBV4-1 to TRBJ2-6; unclear D gene. This specimen was PBMCs, taken from a patient treated with natalizumab. The DNA of the CDR3 is TGCGCCAGCAGCCAAGACCTCTCTGGGGCCAACGTCCTGACTTTC. Protein sequence: CASSQDLSGANVLTF.